The present entry profiles one T cell receptor beta chain with its context. Its antigen is still unknown. Single viable CD3+CD4+CD8-CD45RO+ cells were sorted as the memory CD4+ T cells. CD4+ T cells were isolated by positive magnetic selection. V lost 2 bases and J lost 2; bases outside the gene matches: 8. This CDR3 is built from 16 residues. Per the germline V gene, CDR1 is LNHDA and CDR2 is SQIVND (reference sequence). This entry comes from a study of memory CD4+ T cells and cytomegalovirus serostatus. Study overall: Healthy Belgian adult donors included about nine CMV-positive and fewer than 25 CMV-negative people.

General observations from the study: Each of approximately 69 CMV-associated TCRbeta sequences occurred in one to five individuals. Suggested: most of the CMV-linked TCR signature lies in CD4+ memory cells.

Some clones are missing from TCRdb's copy, which holds only in-frame ones; the method was immunoSEQ multiplex PCR. The sample includes 45,000 to 55,000 clones, about 80% of them seen just once. The sample consisted of memory CD4+ T cells from blood. The chain recombines TRBV19 with TRBJ2-7; 8 nucleotides match TRBD1. This TCR was recovered from an adult in good health and CMV-seronegative. This CDR3 reads CASSISADRVTYEQYF. As DNA, the CDR3 is TGTGCCAGTAGTATATCGGCGGACAGGGTCACCTACGAGCAGTACTTC.